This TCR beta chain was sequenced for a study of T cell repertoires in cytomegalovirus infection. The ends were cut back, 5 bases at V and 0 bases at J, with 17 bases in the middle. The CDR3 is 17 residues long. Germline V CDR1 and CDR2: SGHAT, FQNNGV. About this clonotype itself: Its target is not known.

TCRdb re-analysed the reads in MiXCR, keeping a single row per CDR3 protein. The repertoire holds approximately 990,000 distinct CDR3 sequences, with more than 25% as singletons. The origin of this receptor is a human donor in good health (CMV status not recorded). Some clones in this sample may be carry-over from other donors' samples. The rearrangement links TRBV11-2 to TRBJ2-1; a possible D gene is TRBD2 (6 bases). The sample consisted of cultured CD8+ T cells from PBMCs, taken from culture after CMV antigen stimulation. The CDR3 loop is CASSPGIAGSSYNEQFF. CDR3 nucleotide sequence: TGTGCCAGCAGCCCGGGGATTGCGGGGAGCTCCTACAATGAGCAGTTCTTC.